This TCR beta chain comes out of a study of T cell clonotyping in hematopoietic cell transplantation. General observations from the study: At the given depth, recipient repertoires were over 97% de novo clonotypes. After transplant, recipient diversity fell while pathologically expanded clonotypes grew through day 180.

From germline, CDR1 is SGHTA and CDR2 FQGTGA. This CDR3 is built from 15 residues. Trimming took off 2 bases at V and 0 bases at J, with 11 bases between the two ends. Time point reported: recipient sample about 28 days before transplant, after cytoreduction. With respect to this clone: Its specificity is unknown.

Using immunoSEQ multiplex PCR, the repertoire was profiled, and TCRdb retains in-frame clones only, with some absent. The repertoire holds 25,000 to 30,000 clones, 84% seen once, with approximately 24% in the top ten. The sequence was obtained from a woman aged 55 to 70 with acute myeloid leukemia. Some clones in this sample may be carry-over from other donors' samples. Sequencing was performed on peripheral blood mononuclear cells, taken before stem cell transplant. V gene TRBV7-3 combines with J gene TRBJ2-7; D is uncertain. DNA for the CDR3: TGTGCCAGCAGCTTAGGAACTGGAAGCTCCTACGAGCAGTACTTC. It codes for CASSLGTGSSYEQYF. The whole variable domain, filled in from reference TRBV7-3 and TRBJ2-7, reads GAGVSQTPSNKVTEKGKYVELRCDPISGHTALYWYRQSLGQGPEFLIYFQGTGAADDSGLPNDRFFAVRPEGSVSTLKIQRTERGDSAVYLCASSLGTGSSYEQYFGPGTRLTVT.